This T cell receptor beta chain was recorded in a study of T cells in localized non-small cell lung cancer. General study results and limits: Overall survival was longer when the density of T cells in the blood was higher. Uninvolved adjacent lung showed higher T cell clonality than tumor. The tumor had only one region sequenced, so heterogeneity remains possible.

Germline CDR1 reads SEHNR; CDR2 reads FQNEAQ (reference sequence). CDR3 size: 11 residues. Trimming stripped 5 bases from V and 4 bases from J, with 3 bases between. Generated by immunoSEQ multiplex PCR, the TCRdb table keeps only in-frame clones and is missing some. The sample includes under 50,000 clones, approximately 80% of them seen just once. Comments on this clone: The antigen remains unidentified.

This TCR was recovered from a man between 35 and 75 years old with stage III lung adenocarcinoma. This chain links TRBV7-9 with TRBJ2-1; no clear D. The material sequenced was peripheral blood mononuclear cells, taken before any cancer treatment. The CDR3 region has the DNA TGTGCCAGCAGCGAATACAATGAGCAGTTCTTC. Translating gives CASSEYNEQFF.